This T cell receptor beta chain was retrieved from a study of shared clonotypes between healthy human individuals. Study findings and constraints: Among non-shared clonotypes, generation probabilities were lower than among those shared by all four donors.

Sorted-subset replicate PCR reactions were performed with approximately 200 ng DNA, corresponding to roughly 27,000 T cell genomes. The repertoire was sequenced with immunoSEQ multiplex PCR; TCRdb's copy has only in-frame clones and lacks some. Seen here are some 2,000,000 clones, approximately 94% observed once, and the top ten hold roughly 1%. A remark on this clone: Its target is unknown.

The naive CD8 fraction comprised CD45RO-negative cells positively selected for CCR7 and excluded terminally differentiated effector memory CD45RA+ cells. Healthy HIV-negative adults without recent acute infections or vaccinations served as donors. The CDR3 covers 16 residues. Germline CDR1 MNHNY, CDR2 SVGAGI (reference sequence). Trimming shortened V by 4 bases and J by 0 bases, and 10 bases separated the two germline ends. Specimen: naive CD8+ T cells sorted from blood. The V call is TRBV6-6, the J call TRBJ1-6, with D unclear. This TCR derives from a man between 18 and 35 years old in good health. The CDR3 sequence is CASSSTESSYNSPLHF. CDR3 nucleotide sequence: TGTGCCAGCAGTTCGACCGAGAGCTCCTATAATTCACCCCTCCACTTT.